Detailed here is one TCR beta chain. The antigen is not known. The record originates from a study of monozygotic twins with inflammatory bowel disease. Findings of the study overall: Varied immunosuppressive treatments among patients may have increased repertoire variability.

CDR1 and CDR2 (germline): LNHNV, YYDKDF (reference sequence). The CDR3 is 13 residues long. Investigators extracted total RNA from whole blood and did not sort T cells. For every TCR library, roughly 3,600 ng of total RNA was used. UMIs containing a 6-nucleotide sample barcode were added via template switching. Reanalyzing the 5' RACE reads, TCRdb keeps one entry per CDR3 protein, without DNA. The listing records some 450,000 distinct CDR3 sequences. The V gene is TRBV15, the J gene TRBJ2-7; TCRdb reports TRBD1, a call that lacks DNA to check it against. This sequence originates from a human donor with ulcerative colitis or Crohn's disease, or a healthy co-twin of an affected twin (not recorded which). The sequencing input was blood. The CDR3 loop is CATSNNRAYEQYF.